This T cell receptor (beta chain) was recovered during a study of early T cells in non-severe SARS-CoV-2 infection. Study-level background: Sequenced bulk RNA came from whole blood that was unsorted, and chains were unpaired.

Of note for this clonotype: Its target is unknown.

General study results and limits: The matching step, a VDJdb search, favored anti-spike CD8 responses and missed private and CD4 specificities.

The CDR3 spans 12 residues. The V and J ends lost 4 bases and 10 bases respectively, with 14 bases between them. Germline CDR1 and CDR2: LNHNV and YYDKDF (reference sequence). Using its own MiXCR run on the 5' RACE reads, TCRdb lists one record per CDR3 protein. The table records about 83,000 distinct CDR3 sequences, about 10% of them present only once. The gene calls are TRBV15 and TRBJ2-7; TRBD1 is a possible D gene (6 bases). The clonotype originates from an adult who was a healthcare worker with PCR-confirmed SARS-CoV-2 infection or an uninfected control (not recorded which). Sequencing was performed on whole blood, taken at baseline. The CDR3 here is CATSNVGQLQYF. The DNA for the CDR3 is TGTGCCACCAGCAACGTCGGACAGCTCCAGTACTTC.